The T cell receptor (beta chain) described here comes from a study of Ad26.COV2.S vaccination and SARS-CoV-2 variants. About the study: The COV1001 Ad26.COV2.S trial arm included the donor. Dosing was one shot or two shots 56 days apart.

Per germline, CDR1 SEHNR and CDR2 FQNEAQ (reference sequence). This CDR3 has 12 residues. Trimming removed 8 bases from V and 6 bases from J, with 10 bases in between. Whole-study findings and limits: Responses of spike-specific T cells (both CD8+ and CD4+) reportedly showed substantial breadth after vaccination.

Here immunoSEQ multiplex PCR was the method, and the copy in TCRdb shows in-frame clones only, minus some. The profile shows roughly 390,000 clones, less than 90% of them singletons. To note about this clone: Its antigen is not known.

The sample's treatment: 15 to 20 received Ad26.COV2.S at low or high dose, single or two shots; roughly 5 received placebo; per-sample allocation not given. The investigators took samples on day 63 after the first vaccine or placebo injection. The shot given was an Ad26 vector that makes Wuhan-strain SARS-CoV-2 spike. The TCR was taken from a person between 18 and 59 years old who received the Ad26.COV2.S COVID-19 vaccine or a placebo. Source: peripheral blood, taken in a trial of Ad26.COV2.S vaccine versus placebo. This chain joins TRBV7-9 and TRBJ2-2; D not certain. The CDR3 coding sequence is TGTGCCAGCCGCCTGGGGTCCGGGGAGCTGTTTTTT. It is translated as CASRLGSGELFF.